This section outlines one TCR beta chain sequence together with its context. As yet, its antigen is unknown. The data were obtained in a study of PD-1 blockade in mismatch repair-deficient tumors. Study at large: Patients had about a dozen mismatch repair-deficient cancer types and were previously treated and progressing. Overall study results and limits: Tumor-resident clones, often absent from pretreatment blood, expanded after pembrolizumab and then contracted.

The repertoire was sequenced with immunoSEQ multiplex PCR; TCRdb's copy has only in-frame clones and lacks some. This table has some 100,000 clones, approximately 83% appearing once. Germline V gene sequence: CDR1 LNHDA, CDR2 SQIVND (reference sequence). This CDR3 spans 14 amino acids. Trimming removed 3 bases at V and 1 base at J, with 9 bases between. Specimen: peripheral blood, collected about 33 weeks after starting pembrolizumab. The origin of this receptor is an adult with mismatch repair-deficient cancer. The chain combines TRBV19 with TRBJ1-1; D remains ambiguous. The CDR3 spells CASSMRQQNTEAFF. For the CDR3, the DNA is TGTGCCAGTAGTATGAGGCAGCAGAACACTGAAGCTTTCTTT.